The present T cell receptor (beta chain) was sequenced within a study of cytomegalovirus exposure and HLA in healthy donors. CDR1 is MGHDK, CDR2 SYGVNS, per germline. Trimming took off 5 bases at V and 1 base at J, with 6 bases between the two ends. The CDR3 runs to 13 residues. In the PCR, 60 Vbeta and 13 Jbeta primers were used. Method: immunoSEQ multiplex PCR; TCRdb's copy keeps in-frame clones and lacks some. The table lists tens of thousands of clones, around two thirds of them singletons, with over 5.5% in the top ten. The specimen was PBMCs. The chain couples TRBV25-1 to TRBJ1-5; D ambiguous. This sequence originates from a man between 25 and 39 years old in good health and CMV-seronegative. CDR3 in DNA: TGTGCCAGCAGTACAGCAAGCAATCAGCCCCAGCATTTT. Its translation: CASSTASNQPQHF.